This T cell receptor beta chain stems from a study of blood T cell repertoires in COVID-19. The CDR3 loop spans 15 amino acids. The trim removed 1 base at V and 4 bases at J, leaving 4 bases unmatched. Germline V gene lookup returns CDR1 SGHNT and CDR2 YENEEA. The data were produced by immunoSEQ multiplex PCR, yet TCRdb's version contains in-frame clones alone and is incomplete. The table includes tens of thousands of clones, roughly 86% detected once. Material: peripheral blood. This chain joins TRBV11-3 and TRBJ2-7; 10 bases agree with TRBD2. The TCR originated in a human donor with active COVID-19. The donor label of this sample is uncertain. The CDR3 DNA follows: TGTGCCAGCAGCTTAGCTTCTAGCGGGGGATACGAGCAGTACTTC. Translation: CASSLASSGGYEQYF.